One T cell receptor (beta chain) is described in this entry. Regions amplified from RNA transcripts were the TCR beta CDR3 regions. TCR CDR3 regions were first amplified by RT-PCR with HTBI primers. From the multiplex PCR reads, TCRdb called clonotypes with MiXCR, one entry per CDR3 protein. The repertoire holds roughly 380,000 distinct CDR3 sequences, about a sixth seen once, with around 16% in the top ten. This sample is drawn from a study of T cells in Graves' hyperthyroidism and ophthalmopathy. Study summary: Blood from the periphery was taken at initial diagnosis, before any treatment.

This CDR3 is 15 amino acids long. Germline CDR1 DFQATT, CDR2 SNEGSKA (reference sequence). The chain recombines TRBV20-1 with TRBJ2-7, with a weak D call TRBD1 (5 bases). The sequencing input was blood. This receptor was obtained from a woman aged 40-49 years with Graves' ophthalmopathy. CDR3 sequence (DNA): TGCAGAGCCAAGGGTCTGAACAGGCGCTCCTACGAGCAGTACTTC. The encoded protein is CRAKGLNRRSYEQYF.